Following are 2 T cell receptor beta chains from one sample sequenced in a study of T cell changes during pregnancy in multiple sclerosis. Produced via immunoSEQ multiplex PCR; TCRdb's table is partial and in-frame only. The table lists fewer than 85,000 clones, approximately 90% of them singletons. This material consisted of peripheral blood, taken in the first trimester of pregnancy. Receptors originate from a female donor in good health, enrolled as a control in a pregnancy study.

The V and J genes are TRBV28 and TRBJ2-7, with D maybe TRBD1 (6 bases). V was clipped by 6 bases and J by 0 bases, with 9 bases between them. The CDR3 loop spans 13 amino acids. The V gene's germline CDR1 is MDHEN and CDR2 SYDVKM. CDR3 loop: CASRDSSSYEQYF. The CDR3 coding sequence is TGTGCCAGCAGGGACAGTAGCTCCTACGAGCAGTACTTC.

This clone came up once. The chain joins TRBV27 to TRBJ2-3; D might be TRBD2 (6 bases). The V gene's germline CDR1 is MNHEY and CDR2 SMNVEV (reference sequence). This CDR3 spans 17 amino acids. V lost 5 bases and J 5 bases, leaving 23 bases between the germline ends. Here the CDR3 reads CASSPQRVPPPGDTQYF. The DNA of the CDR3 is TGTGCCAGCAGTCCCCAGCGGGTCCCCCCCCCGGGAGATACGCAGTATTTT.